This T cell receptor beta chain was captured by sequencing in a study of blood T cell repertoires in COVID-19. On the study more broadly: Researchers got acute and convalescent COVID-19 samples from the United States, Italy and Spain. T cells, B-cell-depleted T cells, or PBMCs supplied cDNA or gDNA.

This clone showed up just once. Seattle researchers signed up patients amid active infection and tracked them longitudinally. In the original analysis: Estimates of nucleated cell counts were drawn from the amplification of reference gene primers. The protocol was immunoSEQ multiplex PCR, while the TCRdb copy is restricted to in-frame clones and leaves out a portion. Clone size and the V and J calls come from that table; the DNA yielded D and trimming. The repertoire consists of around 110,000 clones, with 60% to 85% occurring once and the leading ten covering 5% to 8%. V shed 0 bases and J 7 bases; nucleotides not matched to a gene: 3. CDR1 SGHRS and CDR2 YFSETQ come from the germline V gene. CDR3 length: 14 residues.

The chain uses TRBV5-1 and TRBJ1-5, with 8 bases matching TRBD1. The sequenced sample consisted of peripheral blood. This TCR was sampled from a man older than 75 with COVID-19, enrolled during active disease. The CDR3 coding sequence is TGCGCCAGCAGCTTGGAAACAGGGGGGCAGCCCCAGCATTTT. Protein sequence: CASSLETGGQPQHF.